These T cell receptor beta chains were read from a single sample in a study of cytomegalovirus exposure and HLA in healthy donors. TCRdb's table, derived via immunoSEQ multiplex PCR, lists solely in-frame clones and lacks some. The profile covers some 120,000 clones, with about four fifths appearing a single time and around 4% taken by the ten largest. The source material was PBMCs. These receptors were taken from a man aged 35-49 years in good health and CMV-seronegative. The CDR3 runs from the conserved cysteine through the conserved F or W. Each record gives: CDR3 protein, J gene, clone size, V gene. Rows give clone size only sometimes, using once, few, many, or a class for an expanded clone.

CASSLTSGTSTDTQYF | TRBJ2-3 | NA | TRBV7-2
CATQRGQGEKLFF | TRBJ1-4 | NA | TRBV6-1
CASSQGTGGGNQPQHF | TRBJ1-5 | NA | TRBV6-6
CASSWDRNTEAFF | TRBJ1-1 | NA | TRBV6-5
CSVLRGSNSYEQYF | NA | NA | TRBV29-1
CASSPGQASGNTIYF | TRBJ1-3 | NA | TRBV9
CASRDERTGFHEQYF | TRBJ2-7 | NA | TRBV25-1
CASSEARAQYF | TRBJ2-5 | NA | TRBV6-5
CASSPIGNPEVNTEAFF | TRBJ1-1 | few | TRBV18
CASSLARTDEKLFF | TRBJ1-4 | NA | TRBV5-1